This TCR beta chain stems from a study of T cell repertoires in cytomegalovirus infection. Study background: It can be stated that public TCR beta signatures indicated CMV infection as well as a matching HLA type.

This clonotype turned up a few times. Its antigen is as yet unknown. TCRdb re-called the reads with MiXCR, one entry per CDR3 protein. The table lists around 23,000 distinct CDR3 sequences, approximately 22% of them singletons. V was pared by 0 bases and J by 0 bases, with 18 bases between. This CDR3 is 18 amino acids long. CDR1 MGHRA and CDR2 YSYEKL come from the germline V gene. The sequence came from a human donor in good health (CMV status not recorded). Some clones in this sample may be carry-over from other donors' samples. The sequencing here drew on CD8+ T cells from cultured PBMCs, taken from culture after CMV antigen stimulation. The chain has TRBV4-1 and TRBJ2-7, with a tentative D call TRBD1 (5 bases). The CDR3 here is CASSQDGLVGRLSYEQYF. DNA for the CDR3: TGCGCCAGCAGCCAAGATGGTCTAGTGGGGCGCCTCTCCTACGAGCAGTACTTC.